The clone carrying this TCR beta chain has at least ten counts. Its antigen is still unknown. No cell sorting was done before RNA was extracted from the tissue. The normal lung tissue was taken more than 3 cm from the tumor edge. Chemotherapy-naive patients with new lung cancer underwent thoracic surgery in China, August–November 2014. This sample was taken from a study of tumor and adjacent non-tumor tissue in lung cancer. Study details: Histology: about a dozen adenocarcinoma, a couple of squamous cell carcinoma, 1 small cell lung cancer. Each sample yielded approximately 4.2 million productive TCRbeta reads on average. Whole-study results and caveats: In normal lung, the top 100 clones were significantly more dominant than in tumor.

Three rounds of nested PCR, following a modified ARM-PCR protocol, produced the TCRbeta library. TCRdb itself ran the multiplex PCR reads through MiXCR, one entry per CDR3 protein. Of some 99,000 distinct CDR3 sequences in the sample, about 61% are singletons; the top ten hold about 20%. The CDR3 extends over 16 amino acids. Trimming shortened V by 0 bases and J by 0 bases, and 10 bases separated the two germline ends. Germline CDR1 and CDR2: SGHNT and YYREEE (reference sequence). This rearrangement joins TRBV5-4 to TRBJ2-1; no definite D call. Sequencing was carried out using distant non-tumor lung tissue. The receptor was derived from a man aged 55 to 70 with non-small cell lung cancer. CDR3 nucleotides: TGTGCCAGCAGCTTGGGTCACAGACTCTCCTACAATGAGCAGTTCTTC. Amino acid sequence: CASSLGHRLSYNEQFF.